One sample yielded the 5 T cell receptor beta chains listed below, sequenced in a study of cytomegalovirus exposure and HLA in healthy donors. Here immunoSEQ multiplex PCR was the method, and the copy in TCRdb shows in-frame clones only, minus some. Of 150,000 or so clones listed, roughly 80% are singletons. Sample: PBMCs. These receptors originate from a man aged 25 to 40 in good health and CMV-seropositive.

The J gene is TRBJ2-4, the V gene TRBV2, with TRBD1 identical over 7 bases. The CDR3 runs 14 residues. Trimming removed 4 bases from V and 7 bases from J; junction bases left unmatched: 7. Germline V gene sequence: CDR1 SNHLY, CDR2 FYNNEI. The CDR3, as DNA: TGTGCCAGCAGTGTGGACAGGCAGGTTAACATTCAGTACTTC. It translates to CASSVDRQVNIQYF.

CDR3 DNA sequence: TGTGCCAGCAGCCAGGTGGGGATTAGCGCCTACGAGCAGTACTTC. Its translation is CASSQVGISAYEQYF. This rearrangement joins TRBV7-9 to TRBJ2-7; a weak D match, TRBD2 (5 bases). The CDR3 spans 15 residues. Germline values: CDR1 SEHNR, CDR2 FQNEAQ (reference sequence). V lost 5 bases and J 2 bases, leaving 16 bases between the germline ends.

The J gene is TRBJ1-1, the V gene TRBV6-5; D is undetermined. There are 12 residues in the CDR3. Germline assignment: CDR1 MNHEY and CDR2 SVGAGI. Trimming took 2 bases from V and 8 from J, leaving 9 bases between them. The CDR3 sequence: CASSYEGTEAFF. DNA for the CDR3: TGTGCCAGCAGTTACGAGGGCACAGAAGCTTTCTTT.

This rearrangement joins TRBV9 to TRBJ1-2; 12 bases map to TRBD1. Per the germline V gene, CDR1 is SGDLS and CDR2 is YYNGEE. Trimming took 4 bases from V and 7 from J; bases not matched to a gene: 14. This CDR3 spans 17 amino acids. CDR3 residues: CASSPRGTGGGKGGYTF. CDR3 nucleotides: TGTGCCAGCAGCCCGCGTGGGACAGGGGGCGGAAAGGGTGGCTACACCTTC.

The J gene is TRBJ2-1, the V gene TRBV27; maybe TRBD2 (6 bases). The germline gives CDR1 MNHEY, CDR2 SMNVEV (reference sequence). Between the trimmed V and J ends, which lost 4 bases and 8 bases, there was a span of 9 bases. The CDR3 covers 12 residues. The CDR3 loop reads CASSSRLDEQFF. The DNA for the CDR3 is TGTGCCAGCAGTTCCAGACTAGATGAGCAGTTCTTC.